This T cell receptor beta chain stems from a study of blood T cell repertoires in COVID-19. Across about two dozen US areas, participants ranged in age from roughly 18 to 89 years. This clone was observed a few times. The same CDR3 is also encoded by other DNA sequences in this sample. Per the original methods: Estimates of nucleated cell counts were drawn from the amplification of reference gene primers. Profiling relied on immunoSEQ multiplex PCR, and the TCRdb table lists in-frame clones only, not all of them. For V, J and clone size, that table is used; D and trimming come from the DNA. The sample includes fewer than 250,000 clones, roughly 85% seen only once; the top ten take approximately 9%. This CDR3 has 10 residues. CDR1 DFQATT and CDR2 SNEGSKA come from the germline V gene (reference sequence). V lost 5 bases to trimming and J lost 4 bases, with 5 bases between them.

The chain recombines TRBV20-1 with TRBJ2-5, with D unresolved. Sequencing was performed on PBMCs or T cells enriched from blood (not recorded which). The TCR originated in a woman in her fifties or sixties with acute COVID-19. The CDR3 nucleotides are TGCAGTGCTCTAGGAGAGACCCAGTACTTC. The encoded protein is CSALGETQYF.